Shown below are 13 T cell receptor beta chains from a single sample sequenced in a study of T-cell memory formation after mild COVID-19. TCRdb passed the 5' RACE reads through MiXCR, listing each CDR3 protein once. The sample consists of over 450,000 distinct CDR3 sequences, approximately 20% of them appearing once. What was sequenced was PBMCs or a T cell subset sorted from them (not recorded which). These receptors all stem from an adult woman who had mild COVID-19 (a few samples of this study predate the infection). Cell type and time point are not known.

The chain joins TRBV25-1 to TRBJ2-3; 9 positions agree with TRBD1. Trimming cost V 3 bases and J 1 base; bases outside gene matches: 5. The CDR3 contains 16 residues. Germline CDR1 is MGHDK and CDR2 is SYGVNS. The CDR3 here is CASSDLGQGRTDTQYF. DNA for the CDR3: TGTGCCAGCAGTGATTTGGGACAGGGCCGCACAGATACGCAGTATTTT.

There are a few counts of this clonotype. The chain links TRBV5-1 to TRBJ2-7; possibly TRBD1 or TRBD2 for D (5 bases each). V lost 4 bases, J lost 0 bases, and 17 bases lay in between. The CDR3 has 16 amino acids. From germline, CDR1 is SGHRS and CDR2 YFSETQ. The CDR3 DNA reads as TGCGCCAGCAGCCTACCCGGGACGGGGAGCTCCTACGAGCAGTACTTC. Translated, it gives CASSLPGTGSSYEQYF.

This clonotype was recorded a few times. The J gene is TRBJ1-1, the V gene TRBV15; D uncertain. The CDR3 has 13 residues. The germline CDR1 and CDR2 sequences are LNHNV and YYDKDF (reference sequence). Deletions cut 7 bases from V and 0 bases from J, with 9 bases between. Written as DNA, the CDR3 is TGTGCCACCAATTCGGAAATGAACACTGAAGCTTTCTTT. Amino acid sequence: CATNSEMNTEAFF.

This sequence joins TRBV7-6 and TRBJ1-2; D possibly corresponds to TRBD1 (5 bases). CDR3 length: 13 amino acids. Trimming pared 5 bases from V and 8 bases from J, leaving 15 bases between. The germline CDR1 and CDR2 sequences are SGHVS and FNYEAQ. CDR3 in amino acids: CASSAGTARGYTF. The DNA of the CDR3 is TGTGCCAGCAGCGCAGGGACCGCGAGGGGCTACACCTTC.

The rearrangement uses TRBV12-3 or TRBV12-4 and TRBJ2-1; no clear D. This CDR3 has 14 amino acids. V was shortened by 3 bases and J by 5 bases, with 11 bases between the two germline ends. The CDR3 bases are TGTGCCAGCAGTTTGTTTCGGGTAAACAATGAGCAGTTCTTC. It yields the protein CASSLFRVNNEQFF.

In its sample, this clonotype was seen a few times. The chain joins TRBV7-8 to TRBJ2-3; 7 bases line up with TRBD2. Trimming cost V 5 bases and J 2 bases; bases outside gene matches: 10. Germline V lookup: CDR1 SGHVS, CDR2 FQNEAQ. This CDR3 region has 16 residues. CDR3 in DNA: TGTGCCAGCAGCCTACTAGCGAGGTTTTACACAGATACGCAGTATTTT. This codes for CASSLLARFYTDTQYF. The entire variable domain, with the rest obtained from reference TRBV7-8 and TRBJ2-3, is as follows: GAGVSQSPRYKVAKRGQDVALRCDPISGHVSLFWYQQALGQGPEFLTYFQNEAQLDKSGLPSDRFFAERPEGSVSTLKIQRTQQEDSAVYLCASSLLARFYTDTQYFGPGTRLTVL.

This rearrangement joins TRBV3-1 to TRBJ2-1, with D tentatively TRBD2 (6 bases). This CDR3 spans 12 amino acids. The V and J ends lost 4 bases and 11 bases respectively, with 12 bases between them. Germline CDR1 reads LGHDT; CDR2 reads YNNKEL (reference sequence). This chain's CDR3 is CASSPRTTQQFF. The CDR3 DNA reads TGTGCCAGCAGCCCGCGGACTACTCAGCAGTTCTTC.

J is TRBJ2-7 and V is TRBV19; TRBD2 aligns across 12 bases. The length of the CDR3 is 15 residues. Per germline, CDR1 LNHDA and CDR2 SQIVND (reference sequence). V lost 4 bases, J lost 2 bases, and 3 bases stayed unmatched. The CDR3 DNA follows: TGTGCCAGTAGTACCACTAGCGGGGGGACCTACGAGCAGTACTTC. It encodes CASSTTSGGTYEQYF.

The chain recombines TRBV5-1 with TRBJ2-7; 10 bases line up with TRBD1. The CDR3 covers 14 residues. The germline CDR1 and CDR2 sequences are SGHRS and YFSETQ. The trim removed 3 bases at V and 3 bases at J, leaving 3 bases unmatched. The CDR3 reads CASSWGQGIYEQYF. CDR3 in DNA: TGCGCCAGCAGCTGGGGACAGGGGATCTACGAGCAGTACTTC.

The J gene is TRBJ1-4, the V gene TRBV28; tentative D call: TRBD1 (6 bases). This CDR3 comprises 14 residues. V was clipped by 6 bases and J by 2 bases, with 10 bases between them. Germline CDR1 MDHEN, CDR2 SYDVKM. CDR3 bases: TGTGCCAGCAGGGCAGGGGCCACTAATGAAAAACTGTTTTTT. This codes for CASRAGATNEKLFF.

The gene calls are TRBV29-1 and TRBJ1-2; D is perhaps TRBD1 (6 bases). Trimming left V 4 bases short and J 5 bases short, with 14 bases between. The germline V gene encodes CDR1 SQVTM and CDR2 ANQGSEA. There are 13 residues in the CDR3. The CDR3 region is CSVVPGEGYGYTF. Written as DNA, the CDR3 is TGCAGCGTTGTCCCAGGGGAGGGATATGGCTACACCTTC.

This chain links TRBV5-5 with TRBJ1-5, with 9 bases identical to TRBD1. Germline lookup yields CDR1 SGHKS and CDR2 YYEKEE (reference sequence). V trimming: 4 bases; J trimming: 0 bases; junction bases outside the gene matches: 5. The length of the CDR3 is 16 residues. The CDR3 bases are TGTGCCAGCAGCCGGGACAGGGCTAATAGCAATCAGCCCCAGCATTTT. Translating it yields CASSRDRANSNQPQHF.

This clonotype was recorded a few times. The CDR3 here is CASGEEAFHLQAKNIQYF. For the CDR3, the DNA is TGTGCCAGCGGGGAGGAGGCCTTCCACCTTCAGGCCAAAAACATTCAGTACTTC. This sequence joins TRBV21-1 and TRBJ2-4; the table gives TRBD2 as D, unverified against the DNA. TRBV21-1 is a pseudogene segment. This CDR3 is built from 18 residues.